What follows are 28 T cell receptor beta chains derived from one specimen sequenced in a study of post-analysis software for immune sequencing data. Broader study findings: Five or six TRBV segments, TRBV5-6, TRBV5-1 and TRBV20-1 among them, were found more frequent in patients than controls.

Prepared libraries of TCR beta cDNA carried unique molecular identifiers. TCRdb processed the PCR reads anew with MiXCR; each CDR3 protein has one entry. The sample lists 500,000 to 600,000 distinct CDR3 sequences; roughly two fifths were seen once. These receptors have no identified antigens. The sequenced sample consisted of blood. Receptor source: a girl aged 10-17 years with multiple sclerosis.

The rearrangement joins TRBV9 to TRBJ2-1; D gene unclear. This CDR3 is 14 amino acids long. V lost 5 bases to trimming and J lost 9 bases, with 18 bases between them. Germline lookup yields CDR1 SGDLS and CDR2 YYNGEE. Here the CDR3 DNA reads TGTGCCAGCAGGCCCGACCCCAAGAAGACTGAGCAGTTCTTC. Encoded protein: CASRPDPKKTEQFF.

This clonotype has just one count. The chain employs TRBV10-3 and TRBJ1-1; TRBD1 agrees at 7 bases. Germline V gene sequence: CDR1 ENHRY, CDR2 SYGVKD. The CDR3 sequence is 15 residues long. J gave up 1 base and V 3 bases, and 5 bases lay outside the gene matches. CDR3 protein: CAISDEDRRNTEAFF. CDR3 nucleotides: TGTGCCATCAGTGACGAGGACAGGCGGAACACTGAAGCTTTCTTT.

The chain recombines TRBV4-2 with TRBJ2-1, with 8 bases fitting TRBD1. CDR1 and CDR2 from the germline V gene are LGHNA and YNFKEQ. Germline trimming cut 2 bases from V and 8 bases from J; bases unmatched to any gene: 8. This CDR3 contains 15 residues. The CDR3 loop is CASSQPGTGNHEQFF. DNA of the CDR3: TGTGCCAGCAGCCAACCTGGGACAGGTAATCATGAGCAGTTCTTC.

This clonotype came up a few times. The chain employs TRBV29-1 and TRBJ2-5; the match to TRBD2 covers 15 bases. The CDR3 totals 15 residues. The V gene end was trimmed by 7 bases and the J gene end by 6 bases; junction bases not matched to a gene: 9. The V gene's germline CDR1 is SQVTM and CDR2 ANQGSEA. The CDR3 loop is CSAGLAGGRRKTQYF. The CDR3, as DNA: TGCAGCGCGGGACTAGCGGGAGGTCGGAGGAAGACCCAGTACTTC.

There are a few counts of this clonotype. This chain joins TRBV5-1 and TRBJ1-2, with no clear D. The CDR3 has 12 residues. CDR1 and CDR2 from the germline V gene are SGHRS and YFSETQ. V was trimmed by 4 bases and J by 4 bases, leaving 8 bases between them. CDR3 sequence reads: CASSPVGYGYTF. DNA for the CDR3: TGCGCCAGCAGCCCCGTCGGCTATGGCTACACCTTC.

In its sample, this clonotype was seen a few times. The chain is built from TRBV5-1 and TRBJ2-5, with 7 nucleotides matching TRBD2. V lost 0 bases and J lost 2; bases outside the gene matches: 4. Germline V lookup: CDR1 SGHRS, CDR2 YFSETQ. This CDR3 contains 15 residues. CDR3 DNA sequence: TGCGCCAGCAGCTTGGGGCAAGCGGGACAAGAGACCCAGTACTTC. Translated, it gives CASSLGQAGQETQYF.

This clonotype was observed a few times. The V gene is TRBV18, the J gene TRBJ1-2; D unresolved. Trimming took 2 bases from V and 2 from J, leaving 15 bases between them. The CDR3 runs to 16 residues. Germline V lookup: CDR1 KGHSH, CDR2 LQKENI. The CDR3, as DNA: TGTGCCAGCTCACCAGCTTCCATGCGCCGAAACTATGGCTACACCTTC. Protein sequence: CASSPASMRRNYGYTF.

The chain has TRBV20-1 and TRBJ2-5, with D perhaps matching TRBD2 (5 bases). The germline V gene encodes CDR1 DFQATT and CDR2 SNEGSKA (reference sequence). The CDR3 sequence is 17 residues long. V lost 3 bases, J lost 5 bases, and 25 bases lay in between. CDR3 in amino acids: CSASGVGSVRMSETQYF. The DNA for the CDR3 is TGCAGTGCTAGCGGGGTGGGGTCAGTGAGGATGAGCGAGACCCAGTACTTC.

The V gene is TRBV3-1, the J gene TRBJ2-7; 9 bases agree with TRBD1. Germline V gene lookup returns CDR1 LGHDT and CDR2 YNNKEL (reference sequence). The V and J ends lost 0 bases and 3 bases, in that order; junction bases with no gene match: 3. The CDR3 length is 15 residues. As DNA, the CDR3 is TGTGCCAGCAGCCAAGATGAGACAGGGGGCTACGAGCAGTACTTC. Protein product: CASSQDETGGYEQYF.

V is TRBV5-1 and J is TRBJ2-5; the D gene is possibly TRBD2 (5 bases). The V gene lost 0 bases and the J gene lost 4 bases, with 13 bases spanning the gap. The V gene's germline CDR1 is SGHRS and CDR2 YFSETQ. The CDR3 covers 15 residues. The CDR3 protein is CASSLGTGIGETQYF. The CDR3 region has the DNA TGCGCCAGCAGCTTGGGGACGGGAATCGGAGAGACCCAGTACTTC.

This sequence joins TRBV6-5 and TRBJ2-3; 9 bases agree with TRBD1. The CDR3 consists of 16 residues. V lost 1 base, J lost 2 bases, and 4 bases stayed unmatched. In germline, CDR1 is MNHEY, CDR2 SVGAGI. The CDR3 nucleotides are TGTGCCAGCAGTTACTACAGGGGGCAGGACACAGATACGCAGTATTTT. This codes for CASSYYRGQDTDTQYF.

V gene TRBV5-8 combines with J gene TRBJ1-2, with 7 bases that match TRBD1. V was clipped by 4 bases and J by 3 bases; unmatched bases: 9. CDR1 is SGHTS, CDR2 YDEGEE, per germline. This CDR3 spans 15 amino acids. CDR3 sequence: CASSVGGTEYYGYTF. The CDR3 coding sequence is TGTGCCAGCAGCGTGGGGGGGACAGAGTACTATGGCTACACCTTC.

This clonotype was found a few times. The J gene is TRBJ2-1, the V gene TRBV12-3 or TRBV12-4; no clear D gene. The length of the CDR3 is 13 residues. V was clipped by 1 base and J by 7 bases, with 8 bases between them. CDR3 DNA: TGTGCCAGCAGTTTAGTTGGTTCTAATGAGCAGTTCTTC. This codes for CASSLVGSNEQFF.

This clonotype was found a few times. The V and J genes are TRBV27 and TRBJ2-7, with D possibly matching TRBD2 (5 bases). The CDR3 contains 15 residues. V was trimmed by 0 bases and J by 3 bases, leaving 12 bases between them. Germline loops: CDR1 MNHEY, CDR2 SMNVEV (reference sequence). Here the CDR3 reads CASSLSALADYEQYF. The CDR3 DNA reads TGTGCCAGCAGTTTATCGGCGCTAGCAGACTACGAGCAGTACTTC.

This clonotype was recorded a few times. The chain uses TRBV5-5 and TRBJ1-2; possibly TRBD1 for D (5 bases). V was cut by 0 bases and J by 6 bases, with 12 bases left in between. This CDR3 is 14 amino acids long. Germline loops: CDR1 SGHKS, CDR2 YYEKEE (reference sequence). The CDR3 DNA follows: TGTGCCAGCAGCTTGGTGAAGGGGTTTCATGGCTACACCTTC. Protein product: CASSLVKGFHGYTF.

The chain carries TRBV11-1 and TRBJ2-4; 12 nucleotides line up with TRBD2. Trimming took 5 bases from V and 0 from J; bases not matched to a gene: 8. Germline lookup yields CDR1 SGHAT and CDR2 FQDESV (reference sequence). The CDR3 loop spans 18 amino acids. CDR3 DNA: TGTGCCAGCAGCCTCCCGACTAGCGGGAGTTCAGCCAAAAACATTCAGTACTTC. Its protein is CASSLPTSGSSAKNIQYF.

The V gene is TRBV19, the J gene TRBJ1-1, with 8 bases aligning to TRBD1. The CDR3 sequence is 19 residues long. Germline CDR1 reads LNHDA; CDR2 reads SQIVND (reference sequence). V lost 4 bases, J lost 1 base, and 17 bases stayed unmatched. DNA of the CDR3: TGTGCCAGTAGTACCGGGGGATTGGACAGGGCGCCGCGGAACACTGAAGCTTTCTTT. Protein sequence: CASSTGGLDRAPRNTEAFF.

This clonotype was seen a handful of times. In DNA, the CDR3 is TGCGCCAGCAGCGACACTCGACTAGCGGGGGGACCCTCCTACAATGAGCAGTTCTTC. Its protein is CASSDTRLAGGPSYNEQFF. V gene TRBV4-1 combines with J gene TRBJ2-1; 13 bases match TRBD2. Germline assignment: CDR1 MGHRA and CDR2 YSYEKL. CDR3 size: 19 residues. With 5 bases clipped from V and 0 bases from J, the junction kept 10 bases outside the gene matches.

This chain uses TRBV7-6 with TRBJ2-4; TRBD1 matches at 12 bases. With the DNA end fitting TRBJ2-7 better, the J assignment may be wrong. There are 16 residues in the CDR3. Germline CDR1 is SGHVS and CDR2 is FNYEAQ. The CDR3 nucleotides are TGTGCCAGCAGCCCCTGGGGACAGGGGGCTTCCTACGAGCAGTACTTC. Protein product: CASSPWGQGASYEQYF.

The V gene is TRBV4-2, the J gene TRBJ2-3, with a weak D call TRBD2 (6 bases). V was trimmed by 0 bases and J by 1 base, leaving 14 bases between them. This CDR3 region has 17 residues. The germline gives CDR1 LGHNA, CDR2 YNFKEQ. The CDR3 DNA reads TGTGCCAGCAGCCAAGATTACGGGGGAGCGGGCACAGATACGCAGTATTTT. Its translation: CASSQDYGGAGTDTQYF.

In DNA form, the CDR3 reads TGTGCCAGCAGCCGAGGAGAGGCGAACACTGAAGCTTTCTTT. This translates into CASSRGEANTEAFF. The J gene is TRBJ1-1, the V gene TRBV7-9; unclear D gene. This CDR3 has 14 residues. The V and J ends lost 5 bases and 1 base respectively, with 11 bases between them. Per germline, CDR1 SEHNR and CDR2 FQNEAQ (reference sequence).

The chain joins TRBV4-2 to TRBJ1-1; no definite D call. The CDR3 length is 12 residues. Germline V gives CDR1 LGHNA, CDR2 YNFKEQ. Between the trimmed V and J ends, which lost 1 base and 7 bases, there was a span of 7 bases. The DNA for the CDR3 is TGTGCCAGCAGCCAAGGGGAGGGTGAAGCTTTCTTT. This translates into CASSQGEGEAFF.

The rearrangement uses TRBV4-1 and TRBJ1-5; D unclear. Germline CDR1 MGHRA, CDR2 YSYEKL. The CDR3 spans 14 residues. The V and J ends lost 1 base and 5 bases respectively, with 9 bases between them. CDR3 amino acids: CASSQVVRYQPQHF. As DNA, the CDR3 is TGCGCCAGCAGCCAAGTCGTCCGTTATCAGCCCCAGCATTTT.

This chain joins TRBV6-1 and TRBJ2-1, with 14 nucleotides matching TRBD2. V shed 4 bases, J shed 5 bases, and the junction held 10 bases outside the gene matches. The CDR3 is 18 amino acids. Per germline, CDR1 MNHNS and CDR2 SASEGT. Here the CDR3 DNA reads TGTGCCAGCAGTGCCGGGACTAGCGGGAGAATAGGACACAATGAGCAGTTCTTC. Translating gives CASSAGTSGRIGHNEQFF.

The chain has TRBV6-6 and TRBJ2-1; D unclear. The CDR3 is made up of 14 amino acids. The germline V gene has CDR1 MNHNY and CDR2 SVGAGI (reference sequence). V was pared by 0 bases and J by 8 bases, with 11 bases between. The CDR3, as DNA: TGTGCCAGCAGTTACTCTCCCTCCGGTGATGAGCAGTTCTTC. Protein sequence: CASSYSPSGDEQFF.

CDR3 sequence: CASSLHGSLIALQYF. CDR3 in DNA: TGTGCCAGCAGCTTACACGGGTCCCTCATCGCGCTTCAGTACTTC. This sequence joins TRBV7-2 and TRBJ2-4; no clear D. The CDR3 has 15 amino acids. The germline V and J ends were trimmed by 2 bases and 11 bases, with 19 bases remaining between them. Germline V lookup: CDR1 SGHTA, CDR2 FQGNSA. Combining the CDR3 with reference TRBV7-2 and TRBJ2-4 gives the whole variable domain GAGVSQSPSNKVTEKGKDVELRCDPISGHTALYWYRQSLGQGLEFLIYFQGNSAPDKSGLPSDRFSAERTGGSVSTLTIQRTQQEDSAVYLCASSLHGSLIALQYFGAGTRLSVL.

CDR3 loop: CASSLGTARDAEAFF. CDR3 nucleotide sequence: TGTGCCAGCAGCTTAGGGACTGCCAGGGACGCTGAAGCTTTCTTT. The V and J genes are TRBV7-9 and TRBJ1-1, with D possibly matching TRBD1 (5 bases). This CDR3 region has 15 residues. Germline assignment: CDR1 SEHNR and CDR2 FQNEAQ (reference sequence). V dropped 1 base and J dropped 6 bases, with 15 bases sitting between them.

The chain couples TRBV20-1 to TRBJ1-5; tentatively, D is TRBD1 (6 bases). V lost 3 bases and J 4 bases, leaving 16 bases between the germline ends. This CDR3 region has 15 residues. The germline gives CDR1 DFQATT, CDR2 SNEGSKA (reference sequence). CDR3 DNA: TGCAGTGCTAGGGGGGGCGCGGATTCTAATCAGCCCCAGCATTTT. Its protein is CSARGGADSNQPQHF.